Detailed here is one T cell receptor beta chain. The assay was immunoSEQ multiplex PCR, and TCRdb's table has in-frame clones only and misses some. The data show about 59,000 clones, just over 90% seen once. These data are taken from a study of T cell changes during pregnancy in multiple sclerosis. Trimming cost V 3 bases and J 3 bases, with 11 bases left between them. CDR1 GTSNPN and CDR2 SVGIG come from the germline V gene (reference sequence). CDR3 length: 13 residues. V and J are TRBV30 and TRBJ1-1; D ambiguous. The clonotype comes from a female donor with multiple sclerosis, enrolled in a pregnancy study. The material was peripheral blood, obtained in the second trimester of pregnancy. The CDR3 here is CAWSGGFDTEAFF. In DNA form, the CDR3 reads TGTGCCTGGAGCGGAGGATTTGACACTGAAGCTTTCTTT.